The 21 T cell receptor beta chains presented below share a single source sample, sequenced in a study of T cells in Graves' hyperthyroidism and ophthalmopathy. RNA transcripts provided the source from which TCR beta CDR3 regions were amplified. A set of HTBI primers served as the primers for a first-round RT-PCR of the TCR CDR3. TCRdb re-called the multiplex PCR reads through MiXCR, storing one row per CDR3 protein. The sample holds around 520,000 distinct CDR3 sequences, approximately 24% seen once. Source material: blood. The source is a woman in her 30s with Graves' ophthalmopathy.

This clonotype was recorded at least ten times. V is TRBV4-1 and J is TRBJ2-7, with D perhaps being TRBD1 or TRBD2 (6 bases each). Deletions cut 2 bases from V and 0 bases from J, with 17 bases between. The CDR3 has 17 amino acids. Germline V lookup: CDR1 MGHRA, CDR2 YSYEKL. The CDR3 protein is CASSQTRGGLVSYEQYF. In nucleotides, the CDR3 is TGCGCCAGCAGCCAAACTCGAGGGGGACTGGTCTCCTACGAGCAGTACTTC.

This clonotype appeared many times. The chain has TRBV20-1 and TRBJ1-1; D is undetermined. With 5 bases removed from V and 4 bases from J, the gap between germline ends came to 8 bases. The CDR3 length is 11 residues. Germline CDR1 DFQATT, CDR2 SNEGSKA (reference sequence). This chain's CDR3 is CSALDGTEAFF. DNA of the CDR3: TGCAGTGCTCTGGACGGCACTGAAGCTTTCTTT.

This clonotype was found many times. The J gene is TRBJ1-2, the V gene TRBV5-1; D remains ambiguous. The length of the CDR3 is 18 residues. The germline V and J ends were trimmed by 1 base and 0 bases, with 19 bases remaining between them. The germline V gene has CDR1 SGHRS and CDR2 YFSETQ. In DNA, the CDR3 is TGCGCCAGCAGCTTGTCCTCCCCGACGAGCCCTGCTAACTATGGCTACACCTTC. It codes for CASSLSSPTSPANYGYTF.

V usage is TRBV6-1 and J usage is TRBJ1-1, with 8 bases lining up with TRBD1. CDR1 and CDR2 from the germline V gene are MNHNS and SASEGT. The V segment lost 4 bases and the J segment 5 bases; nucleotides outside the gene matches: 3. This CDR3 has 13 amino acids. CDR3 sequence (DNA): TGTGCCAGCAGTGGCTGGACAGGGACTGAAGCTTTCTTT. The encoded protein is CASSGWTGTEAFF.

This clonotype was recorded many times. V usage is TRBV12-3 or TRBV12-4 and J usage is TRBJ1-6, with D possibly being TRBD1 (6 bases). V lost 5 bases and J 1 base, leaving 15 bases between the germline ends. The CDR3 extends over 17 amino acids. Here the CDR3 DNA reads TGTGCCAGCAGTCCCCCGGACAGATTTTCCTATAATTCACCCCTCCACTTT. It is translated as CASSPPDRFSYNSPLHF.

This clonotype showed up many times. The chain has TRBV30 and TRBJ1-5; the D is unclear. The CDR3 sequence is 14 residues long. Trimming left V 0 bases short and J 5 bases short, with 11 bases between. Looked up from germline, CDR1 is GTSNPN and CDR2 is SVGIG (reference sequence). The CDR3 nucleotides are TGTGCCTGGAGTGTATATGGGCGAGATCAGCCCCAGCATTTT. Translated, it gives CAWSVYGRDQPQHF.

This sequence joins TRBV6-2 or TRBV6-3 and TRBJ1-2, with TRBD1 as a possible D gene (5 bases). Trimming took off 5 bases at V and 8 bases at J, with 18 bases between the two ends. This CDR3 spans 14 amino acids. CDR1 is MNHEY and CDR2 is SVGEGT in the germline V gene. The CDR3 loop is CASSPFQGRDGYTF. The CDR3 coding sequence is TGTGCCAGCAGTCCTTTCCAGGGCCGGGACGGCTACACCTTC.

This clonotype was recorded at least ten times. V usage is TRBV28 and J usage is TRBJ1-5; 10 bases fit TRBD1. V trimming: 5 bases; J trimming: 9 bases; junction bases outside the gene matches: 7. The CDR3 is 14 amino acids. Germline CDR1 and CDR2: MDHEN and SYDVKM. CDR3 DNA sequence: TGTGCCAGCAGTATGGGGACAGGGGTTTGGCCCCAGCATTTT. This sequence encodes CASSMGTGVWPQHF.

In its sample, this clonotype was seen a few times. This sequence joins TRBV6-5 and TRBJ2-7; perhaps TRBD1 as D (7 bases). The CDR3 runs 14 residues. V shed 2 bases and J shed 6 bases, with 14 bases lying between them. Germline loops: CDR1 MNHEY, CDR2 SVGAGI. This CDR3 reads CASSYRQGAGEQYF. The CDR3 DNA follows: TGTGCCAGCAGTTACCGACAGGGAGCGGGCGAGCAGTACTTC.

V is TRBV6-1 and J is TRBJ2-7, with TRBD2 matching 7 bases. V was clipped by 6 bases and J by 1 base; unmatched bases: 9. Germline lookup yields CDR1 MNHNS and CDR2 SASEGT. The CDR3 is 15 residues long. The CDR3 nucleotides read TGTGCCAGCAGCCCCGCCCGGGGGGTATCCTACGAGCAGTACTTC. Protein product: CASSPARGVSYEQYF.

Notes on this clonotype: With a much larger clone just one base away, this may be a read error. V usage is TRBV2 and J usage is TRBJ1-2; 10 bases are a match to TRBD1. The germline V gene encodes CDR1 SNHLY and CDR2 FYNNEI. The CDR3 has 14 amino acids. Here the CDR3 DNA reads TGTGCCAGCAGTGGGGGACAGGGGCTGCATGGCCACACCTTC. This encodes CASSGGQGLHGHTF.

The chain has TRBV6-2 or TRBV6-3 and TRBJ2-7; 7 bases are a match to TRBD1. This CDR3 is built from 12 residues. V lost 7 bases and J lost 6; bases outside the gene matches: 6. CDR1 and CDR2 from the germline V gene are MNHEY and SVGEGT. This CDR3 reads CASNRDRVEQYF. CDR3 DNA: TGTGCCAGCAACCGTGACAGGGTCGAGCAGTACTTC.

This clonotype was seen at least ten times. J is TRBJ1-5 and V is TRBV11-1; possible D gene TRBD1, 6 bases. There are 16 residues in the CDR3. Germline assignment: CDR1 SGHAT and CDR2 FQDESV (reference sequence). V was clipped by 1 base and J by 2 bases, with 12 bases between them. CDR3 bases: TGTGCCAGCAGCTTAGATTCGGGGGCGGGCAATCAGCCCCAGCATTTT. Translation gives CASSLDSGAGNQPQHF.

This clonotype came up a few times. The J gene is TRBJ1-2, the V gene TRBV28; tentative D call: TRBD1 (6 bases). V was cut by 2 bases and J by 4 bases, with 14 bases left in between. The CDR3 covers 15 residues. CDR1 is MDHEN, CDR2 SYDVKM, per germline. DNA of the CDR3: TGTGCCAGCAGTTTAGGGGGGGGACACTTCTATGGCTACACCTTC. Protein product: CASSLGGGHFYGYTF.

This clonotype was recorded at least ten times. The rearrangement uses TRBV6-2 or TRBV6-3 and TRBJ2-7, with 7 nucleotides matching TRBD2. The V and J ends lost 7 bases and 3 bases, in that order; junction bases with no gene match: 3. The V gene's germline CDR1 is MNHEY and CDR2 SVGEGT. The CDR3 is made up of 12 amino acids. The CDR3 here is CASNERDYEQYF. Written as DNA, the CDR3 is TGTGCCAGCAACGAGCGGGACTACGAGCAGTACTTC.

The CDR3 DNA is TGTGCCACCTGTTCGGGAAAAACGGGGGAGCTGTTTTTT. Translating gives CATCSGKTGELFF. The V and J genes are TRBV12-3 or TRBV12-4 and TRBJ2-2, with D perhaps matching TRBD2 (5 bases). Trimming removed 10 bases at V and 8 bases at J, with 17 bases between. This CDR3 is 13 amino acids long.

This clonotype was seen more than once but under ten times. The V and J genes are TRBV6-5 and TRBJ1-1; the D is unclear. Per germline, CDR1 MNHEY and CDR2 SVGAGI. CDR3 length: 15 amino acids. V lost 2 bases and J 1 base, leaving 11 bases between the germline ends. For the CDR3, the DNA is TGTGCCAGCAGTTACCCCCGGACCCCGAACACTGAAGCTTTCTTT. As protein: CASSYPRTPNTEAFF.

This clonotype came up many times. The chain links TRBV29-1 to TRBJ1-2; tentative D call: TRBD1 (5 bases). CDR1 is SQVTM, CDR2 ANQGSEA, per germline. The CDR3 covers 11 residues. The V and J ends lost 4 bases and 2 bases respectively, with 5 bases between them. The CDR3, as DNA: TGCAGCGTTGGGGGGAACTATGGCTACACCTTC. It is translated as CSVGGNYGYTF.

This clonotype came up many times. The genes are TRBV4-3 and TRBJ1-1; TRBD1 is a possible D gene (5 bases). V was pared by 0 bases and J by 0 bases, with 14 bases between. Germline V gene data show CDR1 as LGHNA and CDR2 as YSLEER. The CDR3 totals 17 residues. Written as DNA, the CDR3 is TGCGCCAGCAGCCAAGATCCCGGGGGGACCTTGAACACTGAAGCTTTCTTT. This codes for CASSQDPGGTLNTEAFF.

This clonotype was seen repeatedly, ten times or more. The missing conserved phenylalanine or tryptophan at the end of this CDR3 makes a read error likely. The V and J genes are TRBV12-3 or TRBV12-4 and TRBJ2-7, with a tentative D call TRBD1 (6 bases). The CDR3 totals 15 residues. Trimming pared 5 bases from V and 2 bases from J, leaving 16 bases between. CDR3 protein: CASSANQGNTYEQYL. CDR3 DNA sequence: TGTGCCAGCAGTGCAAATCAGGGGAATACCTACGAGCAGTACCTC.

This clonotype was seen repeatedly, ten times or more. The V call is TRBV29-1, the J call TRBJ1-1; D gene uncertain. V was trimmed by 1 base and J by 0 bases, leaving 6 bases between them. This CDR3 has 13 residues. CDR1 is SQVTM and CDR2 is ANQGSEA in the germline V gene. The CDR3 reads CSVEGQLNTEAFF. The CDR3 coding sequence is TGCAGCGTTGAAGGTCAGTTGAACACTGAAGCTTTCTTT.